What follows describes a single T cell receptor (beta chain). The ends were cut back, 3 bases at V and 5 bases at J, with 19 bases in the middle. This CDR3 spans 17 amino acids. Germline V gives CDR1 MDHEN, CDR2 SYDVKM. The data are from a study of OX40 agonist ivuxolimab in advanced cancers. On the study more broadly: Males comprised around four fifths of the group, whose mean age was about 61 years (range roughly 20 to 85). Patients achieving partial responses numbered three: one hepatocellular carcinoma case and two cutaneous melanoma cases.

The table came from immunoSEQ multiplex PCR; TCRdb's copy has only in-frame clones and leaves some out. The sample contains around 74,000 clones, 92% of which appear only once. The material was CD4+ or CD8+ T cells sorted from blood, obtained in a trial of the OX40 agonist ivuxolimab. This clonotype was sampled from an adult with an advanced solid tumor such as melanoma, head and neck, liver or kidney cancer. The genes are TRBV28 and TRBJ2-2; D might be TRBD2 (6 bases). The CDR3 loop is CASSLGGTGASTGELFF. The CDR3 DNA reads TGTGCCAGCAGTTTGGGGGGTACGGGAGCGTCTACCGGGGAGCTGTTTTTT.